This T cell receptor beta chain originates from a study of T-cell memory formation after mild COVID-19. About the research overall: The two donors had largely donor-specific TCR clusters.

At least ten counts were recorded for this clonotype. As yet, its antigen is unknown. Findings and limits, study-wide: Chiefly within CM and EM were the contracting CD4+ clones; CD8+ ones were within EMRA. A subset of responding clones appeared in pre-infection memory, suggesting cross-reactive memory joined. A second wave expanding day 15 to 37 was CD4+-biased; contracting clones were balanced.

Trimming cost V 4 bases and J 5 bases; bases outside gene matches: 2. The CDR3 is 13 residues long. TCRdb analysed the 5' RACE reads with MiXCR anew, one entry per CDR3 protein. The sample has 300,000 to 400,000 distinct CDR3 sequences, roughly 15% seen once. Sequencing was performed on PBMCs or a T cell subset sorted from them (not recorded which). This TCR was sampled from a man aged 18 to 30 who had mild COVID-19 (a few samples of this study predate the infection). Cell type and time point are not known. V gene TRBV12-3 or TRBV12-4 combines with J gene TRBJ1-5, with TRBD1 identical over 7 bases. CDR3 sequence reads: CASSYRGDQPQHF. CDR3 coding DNA: TGTGCCAGCAGTTACAGGGGAGATCAGCCCCAGCATTTT.